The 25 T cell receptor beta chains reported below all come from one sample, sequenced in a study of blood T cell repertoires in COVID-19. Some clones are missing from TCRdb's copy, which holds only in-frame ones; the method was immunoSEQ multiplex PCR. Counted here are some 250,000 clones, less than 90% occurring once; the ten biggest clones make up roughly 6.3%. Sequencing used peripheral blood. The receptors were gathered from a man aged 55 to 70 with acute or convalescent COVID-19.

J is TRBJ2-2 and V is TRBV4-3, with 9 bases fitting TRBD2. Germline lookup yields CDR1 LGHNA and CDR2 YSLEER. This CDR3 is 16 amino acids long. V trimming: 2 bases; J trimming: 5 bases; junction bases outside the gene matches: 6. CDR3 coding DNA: TGCGCCAGCAGCCAATTAGCGGGAGTGGGAACCGGGGAGCTGTTTTTT. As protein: CASSQLAGVGTGELFF.

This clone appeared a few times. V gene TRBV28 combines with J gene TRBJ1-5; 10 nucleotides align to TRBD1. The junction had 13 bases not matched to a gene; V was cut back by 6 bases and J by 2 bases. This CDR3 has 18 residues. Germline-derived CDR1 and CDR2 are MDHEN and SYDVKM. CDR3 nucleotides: TGTGCCAGCAGAAAAGACAGGGGGCATTTCAGGGGCAATCAGCCCCAGCATTTT. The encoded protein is CASRKDRGHFRGNQPQHF. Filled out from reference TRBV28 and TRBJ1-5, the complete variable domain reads DVKVTQSSRYLVKRTGEKVFLECVQDMDHENMFWYRQDPGLGLRLIYFSYDVKMKEKGDIPEGYSVSREKKERFSLILESASTNQTSMYLCASRKDRGHFRGNQPQHFGDGTRLSIL.

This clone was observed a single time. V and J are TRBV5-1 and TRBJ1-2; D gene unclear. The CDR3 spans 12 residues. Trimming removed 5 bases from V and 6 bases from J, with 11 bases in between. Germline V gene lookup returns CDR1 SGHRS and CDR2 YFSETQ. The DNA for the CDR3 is TGCGCCAGCAGGTATGGGGAGGATGGCTACACCTTC. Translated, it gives CASRYGEDGYTF.

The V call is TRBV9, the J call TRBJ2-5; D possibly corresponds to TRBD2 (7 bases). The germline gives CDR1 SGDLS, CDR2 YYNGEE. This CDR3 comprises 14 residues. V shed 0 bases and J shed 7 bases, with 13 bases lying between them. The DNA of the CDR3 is TGTGCCAGCAGCGTAGTCGGGGGCGGGGGGACCCAGTACTTC. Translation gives CASSVVGGGGTQYF.

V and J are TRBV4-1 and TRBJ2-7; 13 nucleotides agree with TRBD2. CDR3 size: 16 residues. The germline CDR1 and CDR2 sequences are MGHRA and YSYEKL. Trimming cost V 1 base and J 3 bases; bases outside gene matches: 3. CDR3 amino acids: CASSQAGTSGVYEQYF. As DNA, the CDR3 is TGCGCCAGCAGCCAAGCCGGGACTAGCGGGGTCTACGAGCAGTACTTC.

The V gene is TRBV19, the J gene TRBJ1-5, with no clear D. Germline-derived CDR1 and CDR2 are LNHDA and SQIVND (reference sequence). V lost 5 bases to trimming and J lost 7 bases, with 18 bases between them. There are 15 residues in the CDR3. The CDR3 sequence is CASSLALFGGQPQHF. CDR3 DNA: TGTGCCAGTAGTCTAGCCCTCTTTGGAGGCCAGCCCCAGCATTTT.

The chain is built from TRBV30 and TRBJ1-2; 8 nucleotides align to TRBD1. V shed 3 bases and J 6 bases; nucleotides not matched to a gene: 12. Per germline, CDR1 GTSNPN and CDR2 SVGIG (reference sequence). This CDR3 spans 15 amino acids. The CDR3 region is CAWSYLPGQADGYTF. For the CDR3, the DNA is TGTGCCTGGAGCTATCTCCCGGGACAGGCGGATGGCTACACCTTC.

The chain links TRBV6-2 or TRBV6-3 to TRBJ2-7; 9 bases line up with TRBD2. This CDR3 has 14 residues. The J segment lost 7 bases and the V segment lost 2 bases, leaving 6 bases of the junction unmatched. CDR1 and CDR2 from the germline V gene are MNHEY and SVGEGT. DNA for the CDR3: TGTGCCAGCAGTTACGGCGGGAGGGCGGGAGAGCAGTACTTC. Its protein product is CASSYGGRAGEQYF.

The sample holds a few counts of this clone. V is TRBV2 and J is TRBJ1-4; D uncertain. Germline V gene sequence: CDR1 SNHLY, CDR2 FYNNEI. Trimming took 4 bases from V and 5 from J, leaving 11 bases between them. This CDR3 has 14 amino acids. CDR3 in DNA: TGTGCCAGCAGTGCTAGTTTAAGGAATGAAAAACTGTTTTTT. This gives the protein CASSASLRNEKLFF.

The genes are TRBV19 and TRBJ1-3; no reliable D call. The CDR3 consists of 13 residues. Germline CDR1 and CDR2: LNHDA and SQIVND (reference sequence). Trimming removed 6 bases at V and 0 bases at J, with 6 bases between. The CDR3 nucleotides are TGTGCCAGTAGCGACAACTCTGGAAACACCATATATTTT. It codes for CASSDNSGNTIYF.

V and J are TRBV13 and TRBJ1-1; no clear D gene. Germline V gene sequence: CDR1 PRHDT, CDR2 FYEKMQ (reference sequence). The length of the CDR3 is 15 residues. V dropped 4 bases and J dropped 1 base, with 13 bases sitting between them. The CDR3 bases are TGTGCCAGCAGCTCGAGGGTCCGGGGGAACACTGAAGCTTTCTTT. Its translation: CASSSRVRGNTEAFF.

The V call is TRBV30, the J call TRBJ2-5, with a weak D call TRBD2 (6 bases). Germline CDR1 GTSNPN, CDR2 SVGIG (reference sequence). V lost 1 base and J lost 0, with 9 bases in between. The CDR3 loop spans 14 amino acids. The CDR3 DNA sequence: TGTGCCTGGAGTGGTGGGGACTACCAAGAGACCCAGTACTTC. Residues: CAWSGGDYQETQYF.

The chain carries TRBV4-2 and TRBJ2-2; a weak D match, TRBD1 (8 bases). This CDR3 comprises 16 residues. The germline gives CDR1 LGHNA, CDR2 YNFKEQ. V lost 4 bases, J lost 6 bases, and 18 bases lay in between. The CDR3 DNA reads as TGTGCCAGCAGCCGTACAGGGGGAGGGGCTTCCGGGGAGCTGTTTTTT. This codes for CASSRTGGGASGELFF.

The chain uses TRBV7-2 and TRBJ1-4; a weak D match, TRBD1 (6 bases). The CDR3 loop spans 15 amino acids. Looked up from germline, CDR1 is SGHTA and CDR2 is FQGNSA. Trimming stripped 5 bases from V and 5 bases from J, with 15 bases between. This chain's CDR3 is CASSLHRVPNEKLFF. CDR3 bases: TGTGCCAGCAGCCTCCACAGGGTCCCAAATGAAAAACTGTTTTTT.

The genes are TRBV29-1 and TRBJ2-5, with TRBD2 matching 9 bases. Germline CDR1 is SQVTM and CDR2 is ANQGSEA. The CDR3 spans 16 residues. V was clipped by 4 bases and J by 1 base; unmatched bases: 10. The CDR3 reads CSVVRAGGGTQETQYF. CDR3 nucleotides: TGCAGCGTTGTACGGGCGGGAGGGGGGACCCAAGAGACCCAGTACTTC.

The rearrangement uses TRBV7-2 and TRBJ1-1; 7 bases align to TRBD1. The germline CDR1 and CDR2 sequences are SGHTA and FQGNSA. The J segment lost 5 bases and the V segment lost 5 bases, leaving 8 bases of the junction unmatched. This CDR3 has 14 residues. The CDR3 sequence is CASSRDRVGTEAFF. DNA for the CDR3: TGTGCCAGCAGCCGTGACAGGGTAGGGACTGAAGCTTTCTTT.

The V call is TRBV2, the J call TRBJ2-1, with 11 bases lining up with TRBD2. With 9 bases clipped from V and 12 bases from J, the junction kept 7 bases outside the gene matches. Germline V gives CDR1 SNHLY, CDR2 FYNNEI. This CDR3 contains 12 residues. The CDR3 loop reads CARRTSGPGQFF. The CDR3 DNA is TGTGCCAGAAGGACTAGCGGGCCAGGGCAGTTCTTC.

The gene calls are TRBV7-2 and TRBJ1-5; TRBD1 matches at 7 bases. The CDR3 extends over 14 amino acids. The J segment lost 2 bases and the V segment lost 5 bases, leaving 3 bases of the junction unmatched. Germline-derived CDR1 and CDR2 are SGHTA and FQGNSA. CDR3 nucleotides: TGTGCCAGCAGCAGACAGGGCGGCAATCAGCCCCAGCATTTT. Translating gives CASSRQGGNQPQHF.

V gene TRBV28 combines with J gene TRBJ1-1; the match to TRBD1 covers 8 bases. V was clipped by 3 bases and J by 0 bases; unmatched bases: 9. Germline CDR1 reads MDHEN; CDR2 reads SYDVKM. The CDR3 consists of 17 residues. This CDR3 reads CASSLRFPTGVNTEAFF. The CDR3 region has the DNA TGTGCCAGCAGTTTGAGGTTTCCGACAGGGGTGAACACTGAAGCTTTCTTT. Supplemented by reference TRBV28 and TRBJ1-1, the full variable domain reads DVKVTQSSRYLVKRTGEKVFLECVQDMDHENMFWYRQDPGLGLRLIYFSYDVKMKEKGDIPEGYSVSREKKERFSLILESASTNQTSMYLCASSLRFPTGVNTEAFFGQGTRLTVV.

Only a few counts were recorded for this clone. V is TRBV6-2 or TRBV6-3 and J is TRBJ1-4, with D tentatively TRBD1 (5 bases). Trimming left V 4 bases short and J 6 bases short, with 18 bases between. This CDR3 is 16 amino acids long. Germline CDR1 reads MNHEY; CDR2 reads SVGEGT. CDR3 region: CASSSRVKLKDEKLFF. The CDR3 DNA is TGTGCCAGCAGTTCCAGGGTAAAACTCAAGGATGAAAAACTGTTTTTT.

The CDR3 DNA follows: TGTGCCAGCAGTAGCGGGAGGGGGTACGAGCAGTACTTC. Amino acids: CASSSGRGYEQYF. The chain couples TRBV6-5 to TRBJ2-7; 10 bases match TRBD2. Trimming cost V 5 bases and J 4 bases; bases outside gene matches: 2. Germline V gene lookup returns CDR1 MNHEY and CDR2 SVGAGI. The CDR3 extends over 13 amino acids.

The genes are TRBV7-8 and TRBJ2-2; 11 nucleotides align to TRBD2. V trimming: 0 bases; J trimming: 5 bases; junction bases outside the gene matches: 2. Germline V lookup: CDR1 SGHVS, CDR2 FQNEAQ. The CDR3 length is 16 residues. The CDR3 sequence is CASSLATSGRTGELFF. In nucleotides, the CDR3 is TGTGCCAGCAGCTTAGCCACTAGCGGGAGAACCGGGGAGCTGTTTTTT.

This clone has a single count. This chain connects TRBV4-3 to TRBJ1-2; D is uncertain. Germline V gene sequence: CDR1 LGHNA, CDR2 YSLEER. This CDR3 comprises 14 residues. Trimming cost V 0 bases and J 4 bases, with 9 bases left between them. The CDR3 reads CASSQDSRVYGYTF. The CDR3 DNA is TGCGCCAGCAGCCAAGATTCTCGAGTCTATGGCTACACCTTC.

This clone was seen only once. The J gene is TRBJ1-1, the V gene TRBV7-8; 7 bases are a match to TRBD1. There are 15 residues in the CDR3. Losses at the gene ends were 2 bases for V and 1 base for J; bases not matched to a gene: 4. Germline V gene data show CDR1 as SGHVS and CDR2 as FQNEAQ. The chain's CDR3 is CASSLLGTANTEAFF. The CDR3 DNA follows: TGTGCCAGCAGCTTACTCGGGACAGCGAACACTGAAGCTTTCTTT.

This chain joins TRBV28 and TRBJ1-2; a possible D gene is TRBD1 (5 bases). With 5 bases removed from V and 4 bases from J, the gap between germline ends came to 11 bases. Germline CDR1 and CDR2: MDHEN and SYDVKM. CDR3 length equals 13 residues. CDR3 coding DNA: TGTGCCAGCAGTGTGACAGACTCCTATGGCTACACCTTC. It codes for CASSVTDSYGYTF.